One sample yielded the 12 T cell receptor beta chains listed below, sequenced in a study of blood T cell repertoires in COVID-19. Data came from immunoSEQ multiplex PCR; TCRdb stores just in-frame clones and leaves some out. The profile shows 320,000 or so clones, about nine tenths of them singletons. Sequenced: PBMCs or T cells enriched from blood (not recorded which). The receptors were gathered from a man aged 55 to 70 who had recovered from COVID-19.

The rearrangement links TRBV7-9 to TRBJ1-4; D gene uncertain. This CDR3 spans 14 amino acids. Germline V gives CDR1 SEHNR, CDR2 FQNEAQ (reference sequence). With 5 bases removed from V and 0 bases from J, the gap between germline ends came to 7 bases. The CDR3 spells CASSPQSTNEKLFF. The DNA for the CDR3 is TGTGCCAGCAGCCCACAGTCAACTAATGAAAAACTGTTTTTT. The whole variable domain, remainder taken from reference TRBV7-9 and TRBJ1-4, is DTGVSQNPRHKITKRGQNVTFRCDPISEHNRLYWYRQTLGQGPEFLTYFQNEAQLEKSRLLSDRFSAERPKGSFSTLEIQRTEQGDSAMYLCASSPQSTNEKLFFGSGTQLSVL.

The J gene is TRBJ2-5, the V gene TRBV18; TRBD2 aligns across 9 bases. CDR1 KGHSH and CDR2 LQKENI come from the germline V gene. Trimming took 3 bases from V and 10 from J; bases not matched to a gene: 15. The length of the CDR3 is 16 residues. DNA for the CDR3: TGTGCCAGCTCACCCCAAACTAGCGGGCGGTTAGAAGACCAGTACTTC. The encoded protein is CASSPQTSGRLEDQYF. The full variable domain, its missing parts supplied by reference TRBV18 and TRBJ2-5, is NAGVMQNPRHLVRRRGQEARLRCSPMKGHSHVYWYRQLPEEGLKFMVYLQKENIIDESGMPKERFSAEFPKEGPSILRIQQVVRGDSAAYFCASSPQTSGRLEDQYFGPGTRLLVL.

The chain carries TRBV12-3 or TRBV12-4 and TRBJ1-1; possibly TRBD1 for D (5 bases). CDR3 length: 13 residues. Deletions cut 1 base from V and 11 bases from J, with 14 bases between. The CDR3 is CASSLGAFRGAFF. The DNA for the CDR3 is TGTGCCAGCAGTTTAGGGGCTTTTCGGGGGGCTTTCTTT.

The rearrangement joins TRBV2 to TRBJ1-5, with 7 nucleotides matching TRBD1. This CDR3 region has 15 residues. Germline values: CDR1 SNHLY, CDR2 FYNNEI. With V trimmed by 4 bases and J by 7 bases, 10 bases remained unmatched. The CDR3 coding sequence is TGTGCCAGCAGTGGAGACAGGGCCGGTAAGCAGCCCCAGCATTTT. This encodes CASSGDRAGKQPQHF.

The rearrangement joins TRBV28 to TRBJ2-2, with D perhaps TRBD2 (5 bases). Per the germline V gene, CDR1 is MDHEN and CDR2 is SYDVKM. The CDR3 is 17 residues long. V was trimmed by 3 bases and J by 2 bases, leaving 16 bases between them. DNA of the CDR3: TGTGCCAGCAGTTTCAGCCTAGCCCTGCCCAACACCGGGGAGCTGTTTTTT. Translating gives CASSFSLALPNTGELFF.

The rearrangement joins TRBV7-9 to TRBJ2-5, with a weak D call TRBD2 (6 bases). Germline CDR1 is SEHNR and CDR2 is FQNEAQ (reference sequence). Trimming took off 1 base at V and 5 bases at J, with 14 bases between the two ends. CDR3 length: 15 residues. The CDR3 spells CASSLGRVERETQYF. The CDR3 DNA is TGTGCCAGCAGCTTAGGGAGGGTGGAACGGGAGACCCAGTACTTC.

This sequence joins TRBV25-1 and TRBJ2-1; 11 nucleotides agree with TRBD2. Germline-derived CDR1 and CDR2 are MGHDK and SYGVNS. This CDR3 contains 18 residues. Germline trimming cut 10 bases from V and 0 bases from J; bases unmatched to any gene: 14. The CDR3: CATQFGLAGLISYNEQFF. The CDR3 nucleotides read TGTGCCACCCAGTTCGGACTAGCGGGTTTGATCTCCTACAATGAGCAGTTCTTC.

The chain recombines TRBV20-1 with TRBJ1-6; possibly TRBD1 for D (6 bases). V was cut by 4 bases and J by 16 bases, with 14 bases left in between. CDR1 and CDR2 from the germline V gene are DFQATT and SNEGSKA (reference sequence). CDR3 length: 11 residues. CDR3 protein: CSAIDRTALHF. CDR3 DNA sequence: TGCAGTGCTATAGATCGGACAGCTCTCCACTTT.

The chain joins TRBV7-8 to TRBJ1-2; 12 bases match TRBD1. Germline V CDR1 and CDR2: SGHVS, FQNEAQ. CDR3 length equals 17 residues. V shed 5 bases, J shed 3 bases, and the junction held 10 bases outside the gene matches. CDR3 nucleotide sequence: TGTGCCAGCAGCGCCCCCGGGACAGGGGGCGGCTACTATGGCTACACCTTC. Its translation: CASSAPGTGGGYYGYTF.

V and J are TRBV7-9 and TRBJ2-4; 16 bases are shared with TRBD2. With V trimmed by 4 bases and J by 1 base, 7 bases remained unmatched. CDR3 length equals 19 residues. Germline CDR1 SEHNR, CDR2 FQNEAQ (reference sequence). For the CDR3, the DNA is TGTGCCAGCAGCTCAACGGGACTAGCGGGAGGGCCCGCCAAAAACATTCAGTACTTC. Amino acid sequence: CASSSTGLAGGPAKNIQYF. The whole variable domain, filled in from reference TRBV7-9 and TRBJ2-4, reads DTGVSQNPRHKITKRGQNVTFRCDPISEHNRLYWYRQTLGQGPEFLTYFQNEAQLEKSRLLSDRFSAERPKGSFSTLEIQRTEQGDSAMYLCASSSTGLAGGPAKNIQYFGAGTRLSVL.

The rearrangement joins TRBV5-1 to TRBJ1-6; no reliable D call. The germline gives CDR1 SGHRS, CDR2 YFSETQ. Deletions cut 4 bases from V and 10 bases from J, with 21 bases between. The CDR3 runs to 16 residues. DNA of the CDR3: TGCGCCAGCAGCCCGGGATCGGACGGGAGCGGCTCACCCCTCCACTTT. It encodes CASSPGSDGSGSPLHF. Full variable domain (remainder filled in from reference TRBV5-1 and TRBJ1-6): KAGVTQTPRYLIKTRGQQVTLSCSPISGHRSVSWYQQTPGQGLQFLFEYFSETQRNKGNFPGRFSGRQFSNSRSEMNVSTLELGDSALYLCASSPGSDGSGSPLHFGNGTRLTVT.

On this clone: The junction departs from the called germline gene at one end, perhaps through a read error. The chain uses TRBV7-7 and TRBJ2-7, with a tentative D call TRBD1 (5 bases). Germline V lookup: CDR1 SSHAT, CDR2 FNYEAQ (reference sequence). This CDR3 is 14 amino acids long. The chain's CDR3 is CASSLGGAGDEQYF. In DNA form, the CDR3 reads TGTGCTAGCAGCTTGGGTGGGGCAGGTGACGAGCAGTACTTC.